This TCR beta chain was observed in a study of cytomegalovirus exposure and HLA in healthy donors. The germline CDR1 and CDR2 sequences are MNHNS and SASEGT. Trimming removed 6 bases from V and 2 bases from J, with 14 bases in between. The CDR3 has 15 residues. The donors belonged to the approximately 120-subject validation cohort, separate from the roughly 670-subject first cohort. Clones were sequenced by immunoSEQ multiplex PCR, and TCRdb holds only the in-frame ones, with some missing. Among approximately 98,000 clones, approximately 85% were seen once, and the ten largest hold 3% to 3.5%. Sequenced material: PBMCs. This sequence joins TRBV6-1 and TRBJ1-5; a possible D gene is TRBD1 (6 bases). The receptor's source is a woman aged 18-35 years in good health and CMV-seronegative. The CDR3 coding sequence is TGTGCCAGCAGCGGCACAGGGTTGGGCAATCAGCCCCAGCATTTT. This gives the protein CASSGTGLGNQPQHF.